This T cell receptor beta chain was observed in a study of T cells in localized non-small cell lung cancer. Only in-frame clones appear in the TCRdb table, and some are missing; sequencing was by immunoSEQ multiplex PCR. The table shows roughly 38,000 clones, with around 87% occurring only once. Germline lookup yields CDR1 SGHDT and CDR2 YYEEEE. Trimming removed 3 bases from V and 6 bases from J; junction bases left unmatched: 9. CDR3 length: 14 residues. The V call is TRBV5-6, the J call TRBJ2-7, with TRBD2 identical over 7 bases. The sample was peripheral blood, taken before any cancer treatment. The TCR originated in a man aged 18 to 49 with stage I lung adenocarcinoma. CDR3 region: CASSYPGGAGEQYF. As DNA, the CDR3 is TGTGCCAGCAGCTACCCGGGGGGAGCGGGCGAGCAGTACTTC. Full variable domain (outside the CDR3, taken from reference TRBV5-6 and TRBJ2-7): DAGVTQSPTHLIKTRGQQVTLRCSPKSGHDTVSWYQQALGQGPQFIFQYYEEEERQRGNFPDRFSGHQFPNYSSELNVNALLLGDSALYLCASSYPGGAGEQYFGPGTRLTVT.